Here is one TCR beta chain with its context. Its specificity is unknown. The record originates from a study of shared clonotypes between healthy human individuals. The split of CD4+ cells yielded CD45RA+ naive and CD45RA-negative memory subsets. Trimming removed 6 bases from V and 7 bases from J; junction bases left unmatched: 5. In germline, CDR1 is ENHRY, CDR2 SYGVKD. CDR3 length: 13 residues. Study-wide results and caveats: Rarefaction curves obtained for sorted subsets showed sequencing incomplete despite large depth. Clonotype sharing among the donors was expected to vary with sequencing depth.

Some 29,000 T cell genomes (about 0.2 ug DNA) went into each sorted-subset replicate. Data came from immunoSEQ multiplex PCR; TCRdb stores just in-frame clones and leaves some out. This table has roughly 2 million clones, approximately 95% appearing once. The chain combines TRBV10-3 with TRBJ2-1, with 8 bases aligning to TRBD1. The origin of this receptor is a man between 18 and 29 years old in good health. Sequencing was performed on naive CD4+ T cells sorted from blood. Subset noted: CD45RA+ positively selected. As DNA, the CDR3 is TGTGCCATCAGCCCGGGACAGGCTAATGAGCAGTTCTTC. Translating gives CAISPGQANEQFF.